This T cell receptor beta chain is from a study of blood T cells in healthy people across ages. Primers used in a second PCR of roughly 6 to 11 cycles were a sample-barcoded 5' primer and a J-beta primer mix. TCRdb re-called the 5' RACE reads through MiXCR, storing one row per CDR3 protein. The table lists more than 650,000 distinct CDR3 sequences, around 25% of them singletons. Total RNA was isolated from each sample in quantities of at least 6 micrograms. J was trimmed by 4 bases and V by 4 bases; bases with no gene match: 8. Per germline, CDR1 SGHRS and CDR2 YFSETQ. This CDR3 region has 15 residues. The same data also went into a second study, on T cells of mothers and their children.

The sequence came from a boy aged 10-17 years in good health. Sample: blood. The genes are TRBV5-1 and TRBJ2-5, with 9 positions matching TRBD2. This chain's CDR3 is CASSQPGLAAETQYF. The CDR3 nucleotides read TGCGCCAGCAGCCAGCCGGGACTAGCAGCAGAGACCCAGTACTTC.